This T cell receptor beta chain was found in a study of human T cells and chemical hapten exposure. Total RNA was isolated from whole blood that had not been fractionated. This clonotype was counted many times. Its antigen is unidentified. Looked up from germline, CDR1 is MNHEY and CDR2 is SVGAGI. The CDR3 is made up of 11 amino acids. V was clipped by 1 base and J by 6 bases, with 4 bases between them. Unique molecular identifiers were affixed to discrete cDNA molecules within the library. TCRdb recomputed calls from the reads with MiXCR, one row per CDR3 protein. Among more than 100,000 distinct CDR3 sequences, about 7.7% were seen once, and the ten largest hold roughly 1.3%. The study's findings and limits: Sensitizing to DPC left TCRs with a frequency above 1 in 1000 unaltered.

The chain combines TRBV6-5 with TRBJ2-7; D uncertain. Sequenced sample: whole blood. The sequence came from a human donor in good health. Some clones in this sample may be carry-over from other donors' samples. CDR3 DNA sequence: TGTGCCAGCAGTTACTGGGGCGAGCAGTACTTC. This gives the protein CASSYWGEQYF.